The clone carrying this T cell receptor beta chain was observed at least ten times. A junction boundary mismatches the germline segment, possibly from a read error. This entry belongs to a study of read filtering for tumor transcriptome and immune sequencing. Molecular barcoded adaptors covering alpha/delta and beta/gamma chains were used on 400 to 450 ng RNA. Using its own MiXCR run on the reads, TCRdb lists one record per CDR3 protein. The sample has 85,000 to 100,000 distinct CDR3 sequences, 20% to 25% seen once; the top ten hold around 10%. The germline V gene encodes CDR1 SGHRS and CDR2 YFSETQ. This CDR3 spans 13 amino acids.

The clonotype was recovered from a donor older than 35 with multiple myeloma. The sample was a population of CD138-negative cells sorted from bone marrow. The chain is built from TRBV5-1 and TRBJ1-1; D not certain. CDR3 coding DNA: TGTGCCAGCAGCTCGACGGGGAACACTGAAGCTTTCTTT. Translated, it gives CASSSTGNTEAFF.